The 18 T cell receptor beta chains given below trace back to one sample, sequenced in a study of vaccination and CD4 T cells after COVID-19 (dated by TCRdb to the early 2020s). Libraries were constructed by PCR. This sample was sequenced with an Illumina iSeq 100. DNA from cultured CD4+ T cells was subjected to TCR sequencing with the Oncomine TCR Beta short-read assay at the Johns Hopkins FTIC core. Using fastp trimming at Q25 and MiXCR clonotype assembly, TCRdb reanalyzed the public sequencing data and kept in-frame beta chains. Entries are consolidated by CDR3 protein sequence, retaining the most common genes and DNA. The sample data list 8,500 to 9,500 distinct CDR3 sequences, and roughly a third of these were observed just once. About 40% of the sample is held by the ten biggest clonotypes. The treatment or condition label here, explained by the study, means: approximately 9-day PBMC culture with coronavirus spike peptide pools or control peptides (ViraFEST assay). CD4+ T cells from unexposed donors were collected before the COVID-19 pandemic (2011-2018).

These TCRs' antigens remain unknown. Sequenced: CD4+ T cells from blood, cultured in vitro. The origin of the receptors is a human donor in good health.

This clonotype was counted only a few times. The chain employs TRBV6-5 and TRBJ2-1; D may be TRBD1 or TRBD2 (6 bases each). The CDR3 is made up of 16 amino acids. Looked up from germline, CDR1 is MNHEY and CDR2 is SVGAGI. Deletions cut 2 bases from V and 0 bases from J, with 11 bases between. The CDR3: CASSYLRGVSYNEQFF. The CDR3 coding sequence is TGTGCCAGCAGTTACCTGAGGGGGGTCTCCTACAATGAGCAGTTCTTC.

The chain uses TRBV29-1 and TRBJ2-3; weak D call: TRBD1 (6 bases). The CDR3 covers 15 residues. Trimming removed 6 bases at V and 2 bases at J, with 18 bases between. Per the germline V gene, CDR1 is SQVTM and CDR2 is ANQGSEA. The CDR3 here is CSVLRVRGYTDTQYF. The CDR3 bases are TGCAGCGTACTAAGAGTCAGGGGATACACAGATACGCAGTATTTT.

By proportion, this clonotype is hyperexpanded. CDR3 protein: CASRLTGYMNTEAFF. As DNA, the CDR3 is TGTGCCAGCAGGCTGACAGGTTACATGAACACTGAAGCTTTCTTT. V usage is TRBV12-3 or TRBV12-4 and J usage is TRBJ1-1; a weak D match, TRBD1 (6 bases). This CDR3 has 15 residues. V dropped 6 bases and J dropped 0 bases, with 14 bases sitting between them.

The chain employs TRBV30 and TRBJ1-5; D is possibly TRBD1 (6 bases). Deletions cut 2 bases from V and 2 bases from J, with 10 bases between. Germline V CDR1 and CDR2: GTSNPN, SVGIG (reference sequence). This CDR3 has 14 amino acids. Here the CDR3 reads CAWSRDMGNQPQHF. DNA for the CDR3: TGTGCCTGGAGTCGGGACATGGGCAATCAGCCCCAGCATTTT.

This rearrangement joins TRBV18 to TRBJ1-5; D remains unclear. V lost 2 bases and J lost 4, with 6 bases in between. The CDR3 totals 13 residues. Germline lookup yields CDR1 KGHSH and CDR2 LQKENI. The CDR3 DNA sequence: TGTGCCAGCTCACCATCCCAAAATCAGCCCCAGCATTTT. This sequence encodes CASSPSQNQPQHF.

The chain employs TRBV12-3 or TRBV12-4 and TRBJ1-1; 7 bases align to TRBD1. J lost 0 bases, V lost 6 bases, and 4 bases had no gene match. CDR3 length equals 14 residues. The CDR3 sequence is CASRGQALNTEAFF. CDR3 coding DNA: TGTGCCAGCAGAGGACAGGCACTGAACACTGAAGCTTTCTTT.

This clonotype was observed a few times. The chain uses TRBV10-2 and TRBJ1-2, with a tentative D call TRBD1 (6 bases). V gave up 6 bases and J gave up 3 bases, with 8 bases separating them. This CDR3 region has 12 residues. Germline V gene sequence: CDR1 WSHSY, CDR2 SAAADI. The CDR3 nucleotides are TGCGCCAGCAGGGGGGCACACTATGGCTACACCTTC. It yields the protein CASRGAHYGYTF.

The CDR3 here is CASSSPQLVTAFF. The CDR3 DNA sequence: TGTGCCAGCAGCTCACCACAGCTGGTGACAGCTTTCTTT. The V gene is TRBV7-7, the J gene TRBJ1-1; D ambiguous. The germline gives CDR1 SSHAT, CDR2 FNYEAQ (reference sequence). V was trimmed by 4 bases and J by 10 bases, leaving 16 bases between them. The CDR3 sequence is 13 residues long.

There are a few counts of this clonotype. The chain links TRBV20-1 to TRBJ1-2; D may be TRBD1 (5 bases). Trimming took off 4 bases at V and 9 bases at J, with 15 bases between the two ends. The CDR3 contains 12 residues. Germline values: CDR1 DFQATT, CDR2 SNEGSKA (reference sequence). This CDR3 reads CSATGTSISYTF. DNA for the CDR3: TGCAGTGCTACCGGGACTTCAATTAGCTACACCTTC.

This clonotype turned up a few times. J is TRBJ2-3 and V is TRBV15, with 8 bases that match TRBD2. This CDR3 comprises 16 residues. Germline lookup yields CDR1 LNHNV and CDR2 YYDKDF (reference sequence). V trimming: 9 bases; J trimming: 2 bases; junction bases outside the gene matches: 13. The CDR3 DNA reads TGTGCCACGTCGGCGGGGGGACAAATCTTCACAGATACGCAGTATTTT. This sequence encodes CATSAGGQIFTDTQYF.

V gene TRBV30 combines with J gene TRBJ1-1, with D maybe TRBD1 (5 bases). Trimming took 4 bases from V and 4 from J, leaving 10 bases between them. CDR3 length: 12 amino acids. The germline V gene has CDR1 GTSNPN and CDR2 SVGIG (reference sequence). CDR3 nucleotide sequence: TGTGCCTGGACAGGGAGGATCACTGAAGCTTTCTTT. Protein: CAWTGRITEAFF.

The V call is TRBV6-1, the J call TRBJ1-4; 8 bases are shared with TRBD1. The germline V gene has CDR1 MNHNS and CDR2 SASEGT. The ends lost 1 base at V and 10 bases at J; junction bases unmatched: 2. The CDR3 has 13 residues. The DNA of the CDR3 is TGTGCCAGCAGTGAAGACAGGGGGGGAAAACTGTTTTTT. It specifies CASSEDRGGKLFF.

V is TRBV7-9 and J is TRBJ2-3; D may be TRBD2 (6 bases). The CDR3 sequence is 14 residues long. In germline, CDR1 is SEHNR, CDR2 FQNEAQ (reference sequence). V was cut by 3 bases and J by 8 bases, with 15 bases left in between. The CDR3 loop is CASSLEGGLRTQYF. The CDR3 nucleotides read TGTGCCAGCAGCTTGGAGGGCGGGCTGCGTACGCAGTATTTT.

The chain carries TRBV5-1 and TRBJ1-1; TRBD1 matches 9 bases. CDR1 and CDR2 (germline): SGHRS, YFSETQ. V dropped 2 bases and J dropped 0; count of bases not matched to a gene: 2. This CDR3 comprises 15 residues. CDR3 residues: CASSFRTGVNTEAFF. Here the CDR3 DNA reads TGCGCCAGCAGCTTCCGGACAGGGGTGAACACTGAAGCTTTCTTT.

This clonotype showed up just a few times. The chain employs TRBV6-4 and TRBJ2-3, with 8 positions matching TRBD2. With 0 bases clipped from V and 1 base from J, the junction kept 3 bases outside the gene matches. This CDR3 is 16 amino acids long. The germline V gene has CDR1 MRHNA and CDR2 SNTAGT. The CDR3 DNA sequence: TGTGCCAGCAGTGACTCCCGGGGGGGCGGCACAGATACGCAGTATTTT. It codes for CASSDSRGGGTDTQYF.

This clonotype was seen a handful of times. The rearrangement uses TRBV20-1 and TRBJ1-2; D is undetermined. With 5 bases removed from V and 6 bases from J, the gap between germline ends came to 16 bases. The CDR3 sequence is 13 residues long. Germline loops: CDR1 DFQATT, CDR2 SNEGSKA (reference sequence). The CDR3 DNA sequence: TGCAGTGCTTTACGAGCATACACAGATGGCTACACCTTC. Its translation is CSALRAYTDGYTF.

This chain links TRBV5-1 with TRBJ2-3; D might be TRBD2 (6 bases). CDR3 length: 14 amino acids. Deletions cut 4 bases from V and 2 bases from J, with 11 bases between. The germline V gene encodes CDR1 SGHRS and CDR2 YFSETQ. CDR3 in DNA: TGCGCCAGCAGCGCTTTAGCGGTCACAGATACGCAGTATTTT. This translates into CASSALAVTDTQYF.

Only a few counts were recorded for this clonotype. The gene calls are TRBV14 and TRBJ2-7, with no clear D. The CDR3 is made up of 16 amino acids. The germline gives CDR1 SGHDN, CDR2 FVKESK. V lost 4 bases and J lost 1, with 17 bases in between. For the CDR3, the DNA is TGTGCCAGCAGCCCCCTCAGCAGTGCCCATTCCTACGAGCAGTACTTC. Protein product: CASSPLSSAHSYEQYF. Together with reference TRBV14 and TRBJ2-7, the CDR3 gives the full variable domain: EAGVTQFPSHSVIEKGQTVTLRCDPISGHDNLYWYRRVMGKEIKFLLHFVKESKQDESGMPNNRFLAERTGGTYSTLKVQPAELEDSGVYFCASSPLSSAHSYEQYFGPGTRLTVT.